The rows below give T cell receptor beta chains drawn from one sample of a study of post-analysis software for immune sequencing data. TCRdb re-analysed the PCR reads in MiXCR, keeping a single row per CDR3 protein. In the table there are roughly 180,000 distinct CDR3 sequences, 30% of which are singletons. Sequenced sample: blood. These receptors came from a girl aged 10 to 17 with multiple sclerosis. CDR3s include the opening cysteine and the closing phenylalanine or tryptophan. The D gene is left open where the match is weak. Only part of the rows carry a size: once, few, many, or a class if the clone is expanded.

>many|TRBV7-8|-|TRBJ2-1
CASSLTPGVVNEQFF
TGTGCCAGCAGCTTAACCCCTGGGGTTGTAAATGAGCAGTTCTTC
>many|TRBV21-1|-|TRBJ2-3
CASPNPISGSPPDTQYF
TGTGCCAGCCCCAACCCCATTAGCGGGAGCCCCCCAGATACGCAGTATTTT
>many|TRBV4-1|TRBD1|TRBJ2-7
CASSQGQGRNEQYF
TGCGCCAGCAGCCAAGGACAGGGGCGAAACGAGCAGTACTTC
>-|TRBV20-1|-|TRBJ2-1
CSAPLGTHSNEQFF
TGCAGTGCTCCCCTAGGTACCCATAGCAATGAGCAGTTCTTC
>many|TRBV5-6|-|TRBJ2-5
CASSPGGETQYF
TGTGCCAGCAGCCCCGGGGGTGAGACCCAGTACTTC
>many|TRBV29-1|-|TRBJ2-7
CSVEPPGSYEQYF
TGCAGCGTTGAACCGCCGGGCTCCTACGAGCAGTACTTC
>many|TRBV5-1|-|TRBJ2-5
CASSLAVAGETQYF
TGCGCCAGCAGCTTGGCCGTAGCTGGAGAGACCCAGTACTTC
>-|TRBV7-9|-|TRBJ1-2
CASSLSLNYGYTF
TGTGCCAGCAGCTTATCCTTGAACTATGGCTACACCTTC
>-|TRBV5-1|TRBD2|TRBJ2-1
CASSLEASGSNEQFF
TGCGCCAGCAGCTTGGAGGCTAGCGGGAGTAATGAGCAGTTCTTC
>few|TRBV5-1|TRBD1|TRBJ1-2
CASSTGTGKGYTF
TGCGCCAGCAGCACCGGGACAGGGAAGGGCTACACCTTC
>-|TRBV12-3/TRBV12-4|-|TRBJ1-6
CASTSADSPLHF
TGTGCCAGCACTAGCGCCGATTCACCCCTCCACTTT
>-|TRBV7-9|-|TRBJ1-2
CASSLSGGGSHTF
TGTGCCAGCAGCTTATCTGGGGGCGGCAGCCACACCTTC
>-|TRBV27|TRBD1|TRBJ1-1
CASSAARTGRTEAFF
TGTGCCAGCAGTGCCGCCAGGACAGGGCGAACTGAAGCTTTCTTT
>few|TRBV6-1|-|TRBJ2-7
CASSENQGLVYEQYF
TGTGCCAGCAGTGAAAACCAAGGACTTGTCTACGAGCAGTACTTC
>many|TRBV7-9|-|TRBJ1-2
CASSLRTGYGYTF
TGTGCCAGCAGCTTAAGAACAGGGTATGGCTACACCTTC
>-|TRBV25-1|-|TRBJ2-7
CASSEWTYNEQYF
TGTGCCAGCAGTGAATGGACCTACAATGAGCAGTACTTC
>few|TRBV25-1|TRBD1|TRBJ1-1
CASTIRGQGTTEAFF
TGTGCCAGCACCATCCGAGGACAGGGGACCACTGAAGCTTTCTTT
>few|TRBV11-2|TRBD2|TRBJ2-5
CAGGEGGETQYF
TGTGCCGGAGGGGAGGGTGGAGAGACCCAGTACTTC
>few|TRBV19|TRBD1|TRBJ2-7
CASSPRGQGAHEQYF
TGTGCCAGTAGTCCTCGGGGACAGGGGGCCCACGAGCAGTACTTC
>-|TRBV4-2|-|TRBJ2-3
CASSQELQQGTDTQYF
TGTGCCAGCAGCCAAGAGTTACAGCAAGGCACAGATACGCAGTATTTT
>few|TRBV15|-|TRBJ2-6
CATSRDLGAGNSGADVLTF
TGTGCCACCAGCAGAGATTTGGGGGCAGGGAACTCTGGGGCCGACGTCCTGACTTTC
>-|TRBV7-9|TRBD2|TRBJ2-7
CASTRLAGAEQYF
TGCGCCAGCACCCGACTAGCGGGAGCTGAGCAGTACTTC
>many|TRBV4-1|-|TRBJ2-3
CASSQEGSVRTDTQYF
TGCGCCAGCAGCCAAGAGGGGTCCGTCCGCACAGATACGCAGTATTTT
>few|TRBV27|TRBD1|TRBJ2-7
CASTIAGTGSYEQYF
TGTGCCAGCACCATAGCCGGGACAGGGTCCTACGAGCAGTACTTC
>many|TRBV12-5|-|TRBJ2-5
CASASTEGTYQETQYF
TGTGCTAGTGCCTCTACGGAGGGGACCTACCAGGAGACCCAGTACTTC
>many|TRBV12-3/TRBV12-4|-|TRBJ2-7
CASSFRTEPYEQYF
TGTGCCAGCAGTTTTAGGACAGAGCCCTACGAGCAGTACTTC
>few|TRBV28|-|TRBJ2-3
CASSLAHILSDTQYF
TGTGCCAGCAGCCTTGCACATATTCTCTCAGATACGCAGTATTTT
>-|TRBV4-1|-|TRBJ1-2
CASSWGGGDGYTF
TGCGCCAGCAGCTGGGGGGGCGGGGATGGCTACACCTTC
>-|TRBV18|-|TRBJ2-7
CASSPPRSRSYEQYF
TGTGCCAGCTCACCACCGAGGTCCCGGAGTTACGAGCAGTACTTC
>-|TRBV5-1|-|TRBJ2-3
CTSSWGYGAGSTDTQYF
TGCACCAGCAGCTGGGGTTATGGCGCAGGGAGTACAGATACGCAGTATTTT
>-|TRBV28|-|TRBJ2-1
CASSFPAALTYNEQFF
TGTGCCAGCAGTTTCCCGGCTGCCCTCACCTACAATGAGCAGTTCTTC
>-|TRBV5-5|TRBD2|TRBJ2-5
CASSLGGRREGQETQYF
TGTGCCAGCAGCTTGGGAGGGCGGCGGGAGGGCCAAGAGACCCAGTACTTC
>many|TRBV12-3/TRBV12-4|TRBD2|TRBJ2-1
CASTATGGNEQFF
TGTGCCAGCACCGCCACGGGGGGGAATGAGCAGTTCTTC
>few|TRBV12-3/TRBV12-4|-|TRBJ2-1
CASTRKTGWETQFF
TGTGCCAGCACCCGGAAGACAGGCTGGGAGACCCAGTTCTTC
>many|TRBV7-9|TRBD2|TRBJ2-1
CASSPRASGTYNEQFF
TGTGCCAGCAGCCCGAGGGCTAGCGGTACCTACAATGAGCAGTTCTTC
>many|TRBV7-2|TRBD1|TRBJ2-1
CASSFQAGGGEQFF
TGTGCCAGCAGCTTTCAGGCAGGGGGCGGTGAGCAGTTCTTC
>many|TRBV13|TRBD1|TRBJ2-7
CASSLGQGAYYEQYF
TGTGCCAGCAGCTTGGGACAGGGGGCTTATTACGAGCAGTACTTC
>-|TRBV15|TRBD2|TRBJ2-5
CATSWGSSGRAIEQYF
TGTGCCACCAGCTGGGGGTCTAGCGGGAGGGCCATTGAGCAGTACTTC
>once|TRBV5-8|TRBD2|TRBJ2-6
CARTGTSDSGANVLTF
TGTGCCAGGACAGGGACTAGCGACTCTGGGGCCAACGTCCTGACTTTC
>-|TRBV3-1|-|TRBJ1-1
CASSRVEEAFF
TGTGCCAGCAGCCGGGTCGAAGAAGCTTTCTTT
>-|TRBV27|-|TRBJ1-2
CASSLSRRGRYTF
TGTGCCAGCAGTTTATCCCGGAGAGGTCGCTACACCTTC
>many|TRBV2|-|TRBJ1-1
CASSSGTLNTEAFF
TGTGCCAGCAGTTCCGGGACGCTGAACACTGAAGCTTTCTTT
>-|TRBV5-1|-|TRBJ1-6
CASSLGSRTANSPLHF
TGCGCCAGCAGCTTGGGTTCGCGGACAGCTAATTCACCCCTCCACTTT
>few|TRBV7-2|-|TRBJ2-2
CASSLYGGGNTGELFF
TGTGCCAGCAGCTTATATGGCGGAGGGAACACCGGGGAGCTGTTTTTT
>-|TRBV27|TRBD2|TRBJ2-1
CASSWTSGANEQFF
TGTGCCAGCAGTTGGACTAGCGGGGCAAATGAGCAGTTCTTC